The 17 T cell receptor beta chains below all came from one sample that was sequenced in a study of CD8 T cells in ankylosing spondylitis. Each CDR3 protein is one row after TCRdb ran MiXCR on the 5' RACE reads. The repertoire includes nearly 250,000 distinct CDR3 sequences, around 32% of them detected once, and approximately 4% sits in the top ten. Sequenced material: blood, either unsorted or a sorted T cell fraction (not recorded which). These TCRs come from a male donor with ankylosing spondylitis or in good health (not recorded which).

DNA of the CDR3: TGTGCCAGCAGCGTCACCTGGGTATCTAGCACAGATACGCAGTATTTT. Translation gives CASSVTWVSSTDTQYF. The chain uses TRBV4-2 and TRBJ2-3; no definite D call. The CDR3 is made up of 16 amino acids. CDR1 LGHNA and CDR2 YNFKEQ come from the germline V gene. The V and J ends lost 5 bases and 0 bases respectively, with 15 bases between them.

The V and J genes are TRBV12-3 or TRBV12-4 and TRBJ1-2, with TRBD1 matching 8 bases. V was pared by 7 bases and J by 4 bases, with 11 bases of the junction left unmatched. The CDR3 runs 15 residues. In DNA form, the CDR3 reads TGTGCCAGCACCATCGTAGCAGGGGGCGCCTATGGCTACACCTTC. Protein product: CASTIVAGGAYGYTF.

The CDR3, as DNA: TGCGCCAGCAGGGCTAGTGGGGGTAACGAGCAGTACTTC. Protein product: CASRASGGNEQYF. The chain has TRBV4-1 and TRBJ2-7; D may be TRBD1 or TRBD2 (5 bases each). Trimming stripped 6 bases from V and 5 bases from J, with 14 bases between. CDR3 length: 13 amino acids. The germline gives CDR1 MGHRA, CDR2 YSYEKL.

This clonotype was detected only a few times. V usage is TRBV12-3 or TRBV12-4 and J usage is TRBJ2-3; D not certain. This CDR3 is built from 16 residues. Trimming stripped 2 bases from V and 4 bases from J, with 16 bases between. The CDR3 spells CASSLQLVVPPDTQYF. CDR3 DNA: TGTGCCAGCAGTTTACAGCTAGTCGTGCCCCCAGATACGCAGTATTTT.

V and J are TRBV11-2 and TRBJ1-3; the D is unclear. Germline loops: CDR1 SGHAT, CDR2 FQNNGV. The CDR3 runs to 17 residues. The V end lost 0 bases, the J end lost 0 bases, and 12 bases lay between the germline ends. The CDR3 DNA reads as TGTGCCAGCAGCTTAGAGTCTGGACCGTACTCTGGAAACACCATATATTTT. Translation: CASSLESGPYSGNTIYF.

V usage is TRBV28 and J usage is TRBJ2-3, with D maybe TRBD2 (6 bases). There are 15 residues in the CDR3. Germline lookup yields CDR1 MDHEN and CDR2 SYDVKM. Between the trimmed V and J ends, which lost 6 bases and 1 base, there was a span of 14 bases. CDR3 coding DNA: TGTGCCAGCAGGCACGGGACTCCCGGCACAGATACGCAGTATTTT. This encodes CASRHGTPGTDTQYF.

This sequence joins TRBV2 and TRBJ2-5, with a weak D call TRBD2 (6 bases). This CDR3 is built from 16 residues. Germline V lookup: CDR1 SNHLY, CDR2 FYNNEI. Trimming cost V 2 bases and J 9 bases, with 22 bases left between them. Written as DNA, the CDR3 is TGTGCCAGCAGTGAATATGGACGGGGGTCGGGCGGGGCCCAGTACTTC. Translating gives CASSEYGRGSGGAQYF.

This chain uses TRBV11-2 with TRBJ2-7; 8 nucleotides agree with TRBD2. There are 16 residues in the CDR3. J gave up 2 bases and V 5 bases, and 11 bases lay outside the gene matches. Germline values: CDR1 SGHAT, CDR2 FQNNGV. The CDR3 is CASSAGGQLRTYEQYF. As DNA, the CDR3 is TGTGCCAGCAGCGCGGGGGGACAACTACGAACCTACGAGCAGTACTTC.

This chain connects TRBV12-3 or TRBV12-4 to TRBJ2-3; a possible D gene is TRBD2 (5 bases). This CDR3 is built from 15 residues. The germline V and J ends were trimmed by 1 base and 2 bases, with 10 bases remaining between them. The CDR3 loop is CASSLDWRSTDTQYF. CDR3 bases: TGTGCCAGCAGTTTAGACTGGAGGTCCACAGATACGCAGTATTTT.

This chain joins TRBV29-1 and TRBJ2-3; 8 bases match TRBD2. Germline V gives CDR1 SQVTM, CDR2 ANQGSEA. Unmatched junction bases numbered 13, after V lost 4 bases and J lost 7 bases. The CDR3 contains 15 residues. The CDR3 sequence is CSVVPRGGMGNTQYF. The CDR3 nucleotides are TGCAGCGTTGTTCCACGGGGGGGTATGGGAAATACGCAGTATTTT.

This chain uses TRBV20-1 with TRBJ1-1; possible D gene TRBD1, 6 bases. Germline V lookup: CDR1 DFQATT, CDR2 SNEGSKA (reference sequence). The V and J ends lost 0 bases and 13 bases respectively, with 15 bases between them. CDR3 length equals 12 residues. The CDR3 region is CSARDLTGSGFF. CDR3 bases: TGCAGTGCTAGAGATCTCACAGGGTCCGGTTTCTTT.

This clonotype was recorded a few times. The V call is TRBV7-9, the J call TRBJ2-7; 8 bases line up with TRBD1. Per germline, CDR1 SEHNR and CDR2 FQNEAQ (reference sequence). Trimming cost V 3 bases and J 3 bases; bases outside gene matches: 4. This CDR3 contains 14 residues. CDR3 nucleotide sequence: TGTGCCAGCAGCTTGGGACAGGTCCACTACGAGCAGTACTTC. Amino acid sequence: CASSLGQVHYEQYF.

This chain links TRBV21-1 with TRBJ2-5; no check of the table's D call, TRBD2, against the DNA was made. TRBV21-1 is described as a pseudogene. The CDR3 covers 14 residues. CDR3 coding DNA: TGTGCCAGCAGCCCCAAGCGGCCTGGGGAGACCCAGTACTTC. This sequence encodes CASSPKRPGETQYF.

This clonotype has just a few counts. Germline is not matched at one junction end, which may reflect a read error. The chain joins TRBV28 to TRBJ2-1, with 9 bases matching TRBD2. CDR1 and CDR2 (germline): MDHEN, SYDVKM. The CDR3 has 12 amino acids. The CDR3 loop reads CASRDQRGVSVF. The CDR3, as DNA: TGTGCCAGCAGGGATCAGCGGGGGGTCTCGGTCTTC. Complete variable domain (other parts from reference TRBV28 and TRBJ2-1): DVKVTQSSRYLVKRTGEKVFLECVQDMDHENMFWYRQDPGLGLRLIYFSYDVKMKEKGDIPEGYSVSREKKERFSLILESASTNQTSMYLCASRDQRGVSVFGPGTRLTVL.

CDR3 sequence reads: CASSFLGGADTQYF. As DNA, the CDR3 is TGTGCCAGCAGTTTTTTGGGTGGGGCGGATACGCAGTATTTT. The chain links TRBV12-3 or TRBV12-4 to TRBJ2-3; tentative D call: TRBD1 (5 bases). CDR3 length: 14 amino acids. V was pared by 3 bases and J by 6 bases, with 13 bases between.

The V gene is TRBV6-5, the J gene TRBJ2-2; TRBD1 might be the D (6 bases). Per germline, CDR1 MNHEY and CDR2 SVGAGI. The CDR3 runs to 16 residues. V lost 2 bases to trimming and J lost 4 bases, with 14 bases between them. The DNA for the CDR3 is TGTGCCAGCAGTTACCCGACAGGAGGAATCACCGGGGAGCTGTTTTTT. Translating it yields CASSYPTGGITGELFF.

The chain combines TRBV5-1 with TRBJ2-7, with 8 bases fitting TRBD1. Germline V gives CDR1 SGHRS, CDR2 YFSETQ. The length of the CDR3 is 15 residues. Trimming removed 0 bases from V and 5 bases from J; junction bases left unmatched: 7. CDR3 DNA sequence: TGCGCCAGCAGCTTGGGACAGGGGAGTATGGACGAGCAGTACTTC. It codes for CASSLGQGSMDEQYF.